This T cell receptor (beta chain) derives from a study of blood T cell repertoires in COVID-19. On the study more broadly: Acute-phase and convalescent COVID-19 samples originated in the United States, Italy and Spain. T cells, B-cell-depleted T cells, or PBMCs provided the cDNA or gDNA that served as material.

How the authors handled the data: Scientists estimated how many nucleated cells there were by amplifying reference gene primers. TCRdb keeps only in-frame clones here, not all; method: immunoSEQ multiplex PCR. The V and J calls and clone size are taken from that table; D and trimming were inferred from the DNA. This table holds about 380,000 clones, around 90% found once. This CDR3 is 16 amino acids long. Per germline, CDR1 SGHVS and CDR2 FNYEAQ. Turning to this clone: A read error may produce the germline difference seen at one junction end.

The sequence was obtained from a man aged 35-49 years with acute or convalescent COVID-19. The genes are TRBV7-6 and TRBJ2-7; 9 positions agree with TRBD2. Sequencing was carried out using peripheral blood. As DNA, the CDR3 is TGTGCCAGCAGTTTAGAGACTAGCGGCAAGCCCTACGAGCAGTACTTC. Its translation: CASSLETSGKPYEQYF.